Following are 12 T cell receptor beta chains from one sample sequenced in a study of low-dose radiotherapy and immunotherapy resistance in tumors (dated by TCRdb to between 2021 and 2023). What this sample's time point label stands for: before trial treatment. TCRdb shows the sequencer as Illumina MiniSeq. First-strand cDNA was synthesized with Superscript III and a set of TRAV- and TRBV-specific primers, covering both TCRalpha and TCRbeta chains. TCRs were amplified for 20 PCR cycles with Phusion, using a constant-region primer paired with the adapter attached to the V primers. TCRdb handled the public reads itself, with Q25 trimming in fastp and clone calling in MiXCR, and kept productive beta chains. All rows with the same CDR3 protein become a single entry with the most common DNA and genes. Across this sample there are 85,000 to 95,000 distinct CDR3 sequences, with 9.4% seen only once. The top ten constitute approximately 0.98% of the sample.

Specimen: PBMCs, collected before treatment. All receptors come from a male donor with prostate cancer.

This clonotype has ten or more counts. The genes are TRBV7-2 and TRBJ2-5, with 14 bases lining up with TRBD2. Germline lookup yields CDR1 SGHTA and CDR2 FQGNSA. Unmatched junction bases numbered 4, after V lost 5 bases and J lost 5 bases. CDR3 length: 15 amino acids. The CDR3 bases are TGTGCCAGCAGCACCGGGACTAGCGGGAGTGAGACCCAGTACTTC. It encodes CASSTGTSGSETQYF.

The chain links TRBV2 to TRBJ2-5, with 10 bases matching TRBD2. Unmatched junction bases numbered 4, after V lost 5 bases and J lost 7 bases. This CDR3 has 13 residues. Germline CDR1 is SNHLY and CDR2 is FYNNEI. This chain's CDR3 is CASSLAGVVTQYF. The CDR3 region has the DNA TGTGCCAGCAGTCTAGCGGGAGTTGTGACCCAGTACTTC.

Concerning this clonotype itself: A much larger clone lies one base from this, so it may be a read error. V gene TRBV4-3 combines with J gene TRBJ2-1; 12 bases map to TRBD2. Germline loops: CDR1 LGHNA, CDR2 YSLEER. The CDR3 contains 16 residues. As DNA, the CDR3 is TGCGCCCGCAGCCGGATACTAGCGGGAGGAGGTAATGAGCAGTTCTTC. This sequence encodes CARSRILAGGGNEQFF.

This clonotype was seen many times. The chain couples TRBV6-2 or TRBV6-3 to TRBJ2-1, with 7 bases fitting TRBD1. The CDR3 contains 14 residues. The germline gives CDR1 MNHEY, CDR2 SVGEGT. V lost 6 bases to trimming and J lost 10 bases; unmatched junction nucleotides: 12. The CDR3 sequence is CASRRITGAGEQFF. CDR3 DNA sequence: TGTGCCAGCAGGCGAATCACAGGGGCAGGGGAGCAGTTCTTC.

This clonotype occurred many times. Written as DNA, the CDR3 is TGTGCCAGCAGCGCCGCAGGGGCTGGCACTGAAGCTTTCTTT. Translated, it gives CASSAAGAGTEAFF. The chain couples TRBV7-3 to TRBJ1-1; a possible D gene is TRBD1 (6 bases). The CDR3 contains 14 residues. The germline V gene has CDR1 SGHTA and CDR2 FQGTGA. V lost 5 bases, J lost 4 bases, and 14 bases lay in between.

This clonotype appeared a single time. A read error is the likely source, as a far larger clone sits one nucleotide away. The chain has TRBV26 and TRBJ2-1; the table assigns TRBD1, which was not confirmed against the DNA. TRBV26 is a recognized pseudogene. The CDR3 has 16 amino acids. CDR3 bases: TGTGACAGCAGTTCCCACACGGGAAGCTCCTACAATGAGCAGTTCTTC. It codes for CDSSSHTGSSYNEQFF.

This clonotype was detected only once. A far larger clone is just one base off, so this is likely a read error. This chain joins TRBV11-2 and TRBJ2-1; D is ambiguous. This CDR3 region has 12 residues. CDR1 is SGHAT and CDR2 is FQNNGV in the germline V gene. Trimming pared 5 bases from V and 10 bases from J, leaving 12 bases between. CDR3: CASSRTSYEQFF. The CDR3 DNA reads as TGTGCCAGCAGCCGGACCTCCTACGAGCAGTTCTTC.

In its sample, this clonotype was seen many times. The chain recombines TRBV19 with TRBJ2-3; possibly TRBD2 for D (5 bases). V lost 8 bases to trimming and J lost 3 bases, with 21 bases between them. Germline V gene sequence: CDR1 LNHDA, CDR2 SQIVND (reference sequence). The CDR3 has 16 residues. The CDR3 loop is CASSSPRGRITDTQYF. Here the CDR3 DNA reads TGTGCCAGTTCTTCCCCGCGAGGGCGGATAACAGATACGCAGTATTTT.

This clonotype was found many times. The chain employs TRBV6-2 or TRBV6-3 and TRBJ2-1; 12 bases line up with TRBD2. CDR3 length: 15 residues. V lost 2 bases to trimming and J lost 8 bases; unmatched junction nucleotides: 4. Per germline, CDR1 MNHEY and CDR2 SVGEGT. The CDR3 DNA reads TGTGCCAGCAGTTACCCTAGGACTAGCGGGGATGAGCAGTTCTTC. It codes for CASSYPRTSGDEQFF.

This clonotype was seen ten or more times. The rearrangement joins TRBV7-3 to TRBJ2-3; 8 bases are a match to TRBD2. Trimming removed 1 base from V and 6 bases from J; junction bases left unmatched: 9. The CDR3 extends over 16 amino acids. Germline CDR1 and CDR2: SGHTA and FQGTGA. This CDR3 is CASSLIGGRTGDTQYF. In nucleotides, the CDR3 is TGTGCCAGCAGCTTAATCGGCGGGAGGACCGGGGATACGCAGTATTTT.

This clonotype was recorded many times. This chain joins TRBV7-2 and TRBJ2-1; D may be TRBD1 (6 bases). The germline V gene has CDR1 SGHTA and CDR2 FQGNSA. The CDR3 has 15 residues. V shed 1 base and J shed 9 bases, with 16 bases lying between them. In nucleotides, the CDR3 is TGTGCCAGCAGCTTAGGAATGGCAGGGGTGGGTGAGCAGTTCTTC. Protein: CASSLGMAGVGEQFF.

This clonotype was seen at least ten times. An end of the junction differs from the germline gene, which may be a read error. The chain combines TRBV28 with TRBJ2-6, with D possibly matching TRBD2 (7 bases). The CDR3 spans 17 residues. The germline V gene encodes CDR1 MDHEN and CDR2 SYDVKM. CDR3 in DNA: TGTGCCAGCAGTTCCCAAGGGGGGGCCTCTGGGGCCGACGTCCTGACTTTC. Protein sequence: CASSSQGGASGADVLTF.